The T cell receptor beta chain under discussion was sequenced for a study of regulatory T cells in long-lasting Graves disease (dated by TCRdb to about 2021). A note on the overall study: Persistent Graves' disease was defined as antithyroid drug treatment for over 5 years with persistently positive TSH receptor autoantibodies. Persistent Graves' disease patients in the clinical cohort had taken antithyroid drugs for roughly ten years on average. Patients with persistent Graves' disease were compared with patients with newly diagnosed Graves' disease using TCR sequencing and RNA sequencing of peripheral blood. The study was conducted in China and was registered as a clinical trial. A total of 33 samples underwent TCR sequencing, from 13 patients with persistent Graves' disease and approximately 20 patients with newly diagnosed Graves' disease.

What this sample's time point label stands for: persistent/refractory GD, antithyroid drugs over 5 years with positive TRAb. For both TCR sequencing and RNA sequencing, RNA was extracted from PBMCs in TRIzol. The diagnosis of Graves' disease followed American Thyroid Association guidelines. The patients came from an endocrinology department in Xi'an, China. Each patient gave around 9.2 milliliters of peripheral blood, collected in an EDTA anticoagulant tube. Ficoll Paque Plus density gradient separation was used to isolate PBMCs, and no further T cell sorting was performed. An Agilent 2100 Bioanalyzer and agarose gel were used to assess RNA quality, and a NanoDrop 2000 was used to measure RNA concentration. Library preparation used multiplex PCR. The instrument given in TCRdb is Illumina HiSeq 4000. CDR3 regions were amplified by Arm-PCR with iRepertoire HTBI primers to construct TCR beta libraries. Before sequencing, the PCR products underwent gel purification. Per the source publication's procedure: Gene usage analysis of CDR3 amino acid clonotypes used the approximately 62 TRBV and around 14 TRBJ segments found across samples. COPE and FqMerger were used to merge the filtered high-quality paired reads into contigs. BLAST was used to align contigs to IMGT TRBV, TRBD and TRBJ reference genes, and CDR3 was defined according to IMGT. Highly expanded clones were defined as clonotypes with a frequency above 0.1%. Repertoire diversity was measured by Shannon entropy, and V-J evenness by the Gini coefficient. A clonotype found in more than one individual was treated as public. The public reads were reprocessed in TCRdb via fastp at Q25 and MiXCR, keeping in-frame beta chains. Here each entry gathers all rows of one CDR3 protein and keeps the most common genes and DNA. These V and J calls derive from TCRdb rather than the authors' analysis. In all, the sample holds 500,000 to 700,000 distinct CDR3 sequences, and around 30% of those were seen once. The top ten hold under 55% of the sample.

From a lookup of the germline V gene (reference sequence), CDR1 and CDR2 are MNHEY and SMNVEV. V is shortened by 0 bases, J by 1 base, and the region joining them spans 12 bases. With termini counted, the CDR3 has 16 amino acids. The read is trimmed to its CDR3 DNA, 48 bases read in frame from base 1. Paper-wide results and their limitations: Lower TCR Shannon entropy and fewer highly expanded clones were observed in persistent Graves' disease patients than in newly diagnosed patients, which suggested clonal expansion. Only the TCR beta chain was sequenced and analyzed. Persistent patients shared more public clonotypes among themselves (around 3,000) than newly diagnosed patients did (approximately 870). Peripheral blood alone was examined, since thyroid tissue, which constituted the primary lesion, could not be accessed. Persistent disease showed preferential use of TRBV28, TRBJ1-2 and TRBJ2-5, whereas newly diagnosed disease favored TRBV20-1 and TRBJ2-1. The small sample size was acknowledged by the authors as a limitation that may reduce accuracy.

This clonotype showed up just once. Its antigen is currently not known. A much larger clone differs by one base, so this may be a read error. As the CDR3 is not closed by the conserved phenylalanine or tryptophan, this likely results from a read error. The sequence came from a female donor with Graves disease. The chain couples TRBV27 to TRBJ1-1, with TRBD1 tentatively as D gene (5 bases match). The material was peripheral blood mononuclear cells (PBMCs), obtained when the disease was refractory, from a patient treated with antithyroid drugs. The CDR3 amino acid sequence is: CASSLSGGGRNTEAFS. The DNA is as follows: TGTGCCAGCAGTTTATCGGGGGGAGGGCGGAACACTGAAGCTTTCTCT.